The rows below give T cell receptor beta chains drawn from one sample of a study of vaccination and CD4 T cells after COVID-19. For these receptors, no antigen is known. TCRdb re-called the PCR reads with MiXCR, one entry per CDR3 protein. The sample lists about 11,000 distinct CDR3 sequences; 54% were seen once. The sample was CD4+ T cells from blood, cultured in vitro. Receptor source: a human donor who had recovered from COVID-19. CDR3s include the opening cysteine and the closing phenylalanine or tryptophan. The D gene is left open where the match is weak. The size field is filled for only some rows; it gives once, few, many or a size class.

cdr3_aa: CASSMGHRGEKLFF
cdr3_nt: TGTGCCAGCAGTATGGGCCACCGAGGGGAAAAACTGTTTTTT
d_call: -
j_call: TRBJ1-4
cdr3_length: 14
clone_size: -
v_call: TRBV28

cdr3_aa: CASSPRRTDTQYF
cdr3_nt: TGTGCCAGCAGTCCTCGACGAACAGATACGCAGTATTTT
d_call: -
j_call: TRBJ2-3
cdr3_length: 13
clone_size: -
v_call: TRBV28

cdr3_aa: CAWSITTYEQYF
cdr3_nt: TGTGCCTGGTCCATCACAACCTACGAGCAGTACTTC
d_call: -
j_call: TRBJ2-7
cdr3_length: 12
clone_size: few
v_call: TRBV30

cdr3_aa: CASSLVSVSTNQPQHF
cdr3_nt: TGTGCCAGCAGCTTAGTCTCCGTCTCGACAAATCAGCCCCAGCATTTT
d_call: -
j_call: TRBJ1-5
cdr3_length: 16
clone_size: -
v_call: TRBV7-8

cdr3_aa: CASSQRGGGPITDTQYF
cdr3_nt: TGTGCCAGCAGCCAACGAGGGGGAGGGCCGATCACAGATACGCAGTATTTT
d_call: -
j_call: TRBJ2-3
cdr3_length: 17
clone_size: medium-sized
v_call: TRBV2

cdr3_aa: CASKGTTNEQFF
cdr3_nt: TGTGCCAGCAAAGGGACTACCAATGAGCAGTTCTTC
d_call: TRBD2
j_call: TRBJ2-1
cdr3_length: 12
clone_size: -
v_call: TRBV6-1

cdr3_aa: CASAGDSGANVLTF
cdr3_nt: TGTGCCAGCGCAGGCGACTCTGGGGCCAACGTCCTGACTTTC
d_call: -
j_call: TRBJ2-6
cdr3_length: 14
clone_size: -
v_call: TRBV7-9

cdr3_aa: CASQQGDQPQHF
cdr3_nt: TGTGCCAGCCAACAGGGGGATCAGCCCCAGCATTTT
d_call: TRBD1
j_call: TRBJ1-5
cdr3_length: 12
clone_size: -
v_call: TRBV27

cdr3_aa: CASSTQAYQPQHF
cdr3_nt: TGTGCCAGTAGTACCCAGGCATATCAGCCCCAGCATTTT
d_call: -
j_call: TRBJ1-5
cdr3_length: 13
clone_size: -
v_call: TRBV19

cdr3_aa: CASSPSLAGETQYF
cdr3_nt: TGTGCCAGCAGCCCCTCTCTCGCGGGAGAGACCCAGTACTTC
d_call: -
j_call: TRBJ2-5
cdr3_length: 14
clone_size: -
v_call: TRBV7-9

cdr3_aa: CSALKTVNEQYF
cdr3_nt: TGCAGTGCTCTTAAGACAGTCAACGAGCAGTACTTC
d_call: -
j_call: TRBJ2-7
cdr3_length: 12
clone_size: -
v_call: TRBV20-1

cdr3_aa: CASGRTGELFF
cdr3_nt: TGTGCCAGCGGGAGGACCGGGGAGCTGTTTTTT
d_call: -
j_call: TRBJ2-2
cdr3_length: 11
clone_size: -
v_call: TRBV2

cdr3_aa: CASSVGTSVHTDTQYF
cdr3_nt: TGTGCCAGCAGCGTAGGGACTAGCGTACACACAGATACGCAGTATTTT
d_call: TRBD2
j_call: TRBJ2-3
cdr3_length: 16
clone_size: -
v_call: TRBV7-2

cdr3_aa: CSARAFAGEASEKLFF
cdr3_nt: TGCAGTGCTAGGGCGTTCGCGGGGGAGGCTAGTGAAAAACTGTTTTTT
d_call: -
j_call: TRBJ1-4
cdr3_length: 16
clone_size: -
v_call: TRBV20-1

cdr3_aa: CAWRSGGRDTGELFF
cdr3_nt: TGTGCCTGGAGATCCGGGGGCAGGGACACCGGGGAGCTGTTTTTT
d_call: -
j_call: TRBJ2-2
cdr3_length: 15
clone_size: -
v_call: TRBV30

cdr3_aa: CAWDRNTEAFF
cdr3_nt: TGTGCCTGGGACAGGAACACTGAAGCTTTCTTT
d_call: -
j_call: TRBJ1-1
cdr3_length: 11
clone_size: few
v_call: TRBV30

cdr3_aa: CASRSSRLTGSSYGYTF
cdr3_nt: TGTGCCAGCAGATCCTCACGATTAACAGGGTCTTCCTATGGCTACACCTTC
d_call: -
j_call: TRBJ1-2
cdr3_length: 17
clone_size: few
v_call: TRBV27

cdr3_aa: CASSIDRGNQPQHF
cdr3_nt: TGTGCCAGCAGCATTGACAGGGGGAATCAGCCCCAGCATTTT
d_call: TRBD1
j_call: TRBJ1-5
cdr3_length: 14
clone_size: -
v_call: TRBV27

cdr3_aa: CAWAFDRGTQYF
cdr3_nt: TGTGCCTGGGCCTTCGACAGGGGGACCCAGTACTTC
d_call: TRBD1
j_call: TRBJ2-5
cdr3_length: 12
clone_size: once
v_call: TRBV30

cdr3_aa: CASSRTGTGGETQYF
cdr3_nt: TGTGCCAGTAGTAGAACCGGGACAGGGGGAGAGACCCAGTACTTC
d_call: TRBD1
j_call: TRBJ2-5
cdr3_length: 15
clone_size: -
v_call: TRBV19

cdr3_aa: CASRPQGAQSNEQFF
cdr3_nt: TGTGCCAGCAGACCACAGGGGGCTCAATCCAATGAGCAGTTCTTC
d_call: TRBD1
j_call: TRBJ2-1
cdr3_length: 15
clone_size: -
v_call: TRBV6-1

cdr3_aa: CASSLNAGTSAYNEQFF
cdr3_nt: TGTGCCAGCAGTCTAAATGCCGGGACTAGCGCCTACAATGAGCAGTTCTTC
d_call: TRBD2
j_call: TRBJ2-1
cdr3_length: 17
clone_size: -
v_call: TRBV7-6

cdr3_aa: CSARRPRAGPPYNSPLHF
cdr3_nt: TGCAGTGCTAGACGACCCCGAGCAGGGCCACCTTATAATTCACCCCTCCACTTT
d_call: -
j_call: TRBJ1-6
cdr3_length: 18
clone_size: -
v_call: TRBV20-1

cdr3_aa: CASSLSGDRGWETQYF
cdr3_nt: TGTGCCAGCAGCTTAAGTGGGGACAGGGGCTGGGAGACCCAGTACTTC
d_call: TRBD1
j_call: TRBJ2-5
cdr3_length: 16
clone_size: few
v_call: TRBV7-3

cdr3_aa: CASSYAGAGTDTQYF
cdr3_nt: TGTGCCAGCAGCTATGCGGGAGCGGGCACAGATACGCAGTATTTT
d_call: TRBD2
j_call: TRBJ2-3
cdr3_length: 15
clone_size: -
v_call: TRBV7-2

cdr3_aa: CASSRGLAEYNEQFF
cdr3_nt: TGTGCCAGCAGCAGAGGACTAGCGGAGTACAATGAGCAGTTCTTC
d_call: TRBD2
j_call: TRBJ2-1
cdr3_length: 15
clone_size: medium-sized
v_call: TRBV7-2

cdr3_aa: CSAGSGNQETQYF
cdr3_nt: TGCAGTGCTGGGAGCGGGAACCAAGAGACCCAGTACTTC
d_call: TRBD2
j_call: TRBJ2-5
cdr3_length: 13
clone_size: -
v_call: TRBV20-1

cdr3_aa: CASSHDRGTGELFF
cdr3_nt: TGCGCCAGCAGTCATGACAGAGGCACCGGGGAGCTGTTTTTT
d_call: -
j_call: TRBJ2-2
cdr3_length: 14
clone_size: -
v_call: TRBV10-1

cdr3_aa: CASSRAGGPSYEQYF
cdr3_nt: TGTGCCAGCAGCCGGGCAGGGGGCCCCTCCTACGAGCAGTACTTC
d_call: TRBD1
j_call: TRBJ2-7
cdr3_length: 15
clone_size: -
v_call: TRBV7-2

cdr3_aa: CAIGVPYGYTF
cdr3_nt: TGTGCCATCGGAGTCCCCTATGGCTACACCTTC
d_call: -
j_call: TRBJ1-2
cdr3_length: 11
clone_size: -
v_call: TRBV28

cdr3_aa: CASSSTSGNSYEQYF
cdr3_nt: TGTGCCAGCAGTTCCACTAGCGGAAATTCCTACGAGCAGTACTTC
d_call: TRBD2
j_call: TRBJ2-7
cdr3_length: 15
clone_size: -
v_call: TRBV6-5